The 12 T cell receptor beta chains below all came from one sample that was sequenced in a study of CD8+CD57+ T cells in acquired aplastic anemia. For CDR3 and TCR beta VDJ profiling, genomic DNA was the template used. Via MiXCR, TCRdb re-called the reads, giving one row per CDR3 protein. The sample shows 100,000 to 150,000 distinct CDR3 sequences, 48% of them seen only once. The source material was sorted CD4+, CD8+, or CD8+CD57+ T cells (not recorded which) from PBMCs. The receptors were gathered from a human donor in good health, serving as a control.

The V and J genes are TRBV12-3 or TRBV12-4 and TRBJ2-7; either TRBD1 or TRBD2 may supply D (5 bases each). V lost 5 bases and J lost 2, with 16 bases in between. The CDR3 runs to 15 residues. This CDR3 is CASSPRGPLTYEQYF. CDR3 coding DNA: TGTGCCAGCAGTCCCCGGGGACCATTAACCTACGAGCAGTACTTC.

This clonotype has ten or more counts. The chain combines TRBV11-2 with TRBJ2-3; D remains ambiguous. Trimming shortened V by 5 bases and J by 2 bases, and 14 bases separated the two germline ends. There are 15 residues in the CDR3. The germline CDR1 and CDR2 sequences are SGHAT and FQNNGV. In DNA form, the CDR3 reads TGTGCCAGCAGCCCCTCCTGGGTCAACACAGATACGCAGTATTTT. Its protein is CASSPSWVNTDTQYF.

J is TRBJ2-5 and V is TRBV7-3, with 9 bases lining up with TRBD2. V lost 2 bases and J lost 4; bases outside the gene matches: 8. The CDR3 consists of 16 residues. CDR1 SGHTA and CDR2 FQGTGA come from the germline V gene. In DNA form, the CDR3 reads TGTGCCAGCAGCTTAGGGAGGCGGGGGGGCCGAGAGACCCAGTACTTC. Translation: CASSLGRRGGRETQYF. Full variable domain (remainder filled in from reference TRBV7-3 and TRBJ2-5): GAGVSQTPSNKVTEKGKYVELRCDPISGHTALYWYRQSLGQGPEFLIYFQGTGAADDSGLPNDRFFAVRPEGSVSTLKIQRTERGDSAVYLCASSLGRRGGRETQYFGPGTRLLVL.

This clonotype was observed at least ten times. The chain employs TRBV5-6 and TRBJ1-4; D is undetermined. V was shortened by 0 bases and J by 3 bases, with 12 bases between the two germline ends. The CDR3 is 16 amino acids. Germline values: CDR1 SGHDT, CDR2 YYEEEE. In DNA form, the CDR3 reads TGTGCCAGCAGCTTGGTAGCAGGAGGTGCTAATGAAAAACTGTTTTTT. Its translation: CASSLVAGGANEKLFF. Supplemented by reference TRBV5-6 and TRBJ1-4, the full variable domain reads DAGVTQSPTHLIKTRGQQVTLRCSPKSGHDTVSWYQQALGQGPQFIFQYYEEEERQRGNFPDRFSGHQFPNYSSELNVNALLLGDSALYLCASSLVAGGANEKLFFGSGTQLSVL.

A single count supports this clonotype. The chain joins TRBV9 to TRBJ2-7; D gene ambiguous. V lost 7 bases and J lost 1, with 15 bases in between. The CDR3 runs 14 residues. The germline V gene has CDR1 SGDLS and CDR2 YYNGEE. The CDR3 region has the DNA TGTGCCAGCGGGCAGGACGGTACATCCTACGAGCAGTACTTC. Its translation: CASGQDGTSYEQYF.

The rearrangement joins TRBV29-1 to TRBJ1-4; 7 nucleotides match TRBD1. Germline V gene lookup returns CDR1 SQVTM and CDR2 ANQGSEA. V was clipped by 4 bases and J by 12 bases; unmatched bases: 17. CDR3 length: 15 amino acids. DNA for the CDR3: TGCAGCGTTGTACACCGCCAGGGGGGTGCTGGGGAACTGTTTTTT. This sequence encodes CSVVHRQGGAGELFF.

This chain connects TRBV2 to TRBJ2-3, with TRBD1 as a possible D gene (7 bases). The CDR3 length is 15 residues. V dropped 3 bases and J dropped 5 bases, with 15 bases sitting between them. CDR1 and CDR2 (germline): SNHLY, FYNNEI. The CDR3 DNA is TGTGCCAGCAGTGATGGCAGGGGGGCCGGAGATACGCAGTATTTT. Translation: CASSDGRGAGDTQYF.

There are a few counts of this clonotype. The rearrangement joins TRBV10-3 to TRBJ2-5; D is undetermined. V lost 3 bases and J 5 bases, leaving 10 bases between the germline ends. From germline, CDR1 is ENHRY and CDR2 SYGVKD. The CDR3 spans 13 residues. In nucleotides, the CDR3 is TGTGCCATCAGTGACGGTGAACGGGAGACCCAGTACTTC. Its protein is CAISDGERETQYF.

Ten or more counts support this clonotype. The CDR3 nucleotides are TGTGCCACCGTTCTGACAGGTACATATCAGCCCCAGCATTTT. Residues: CATVLTGTYQPQHF. The rearrangement joins TRBV6-1 to TRBJ1-5; tentative D call: TRBD1 (6 bases). Per germline, CDR1 MNHNS and CDR2 SASEGT. This CDR3 spans 14 amino acids. Trimming pared 10 bases from V and 5 bases from J, leaving 18 bases between.

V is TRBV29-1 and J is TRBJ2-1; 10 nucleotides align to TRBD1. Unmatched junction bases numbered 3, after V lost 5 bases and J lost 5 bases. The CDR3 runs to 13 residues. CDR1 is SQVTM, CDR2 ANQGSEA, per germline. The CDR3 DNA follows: TGCAGCGTTTACGGGACAGGGGACAATGAGCAGTTCTTC. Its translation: CSVYGTGDNEQFF.

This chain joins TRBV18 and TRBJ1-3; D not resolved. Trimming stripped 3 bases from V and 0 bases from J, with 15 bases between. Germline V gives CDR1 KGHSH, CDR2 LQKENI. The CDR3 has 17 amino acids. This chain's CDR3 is CASSPSAGFNSGNTIYF. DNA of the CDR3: TGTGCCAGCTCACCCTCAGCGGGGTTTAACTCTGGAAACACCATATATTTT.

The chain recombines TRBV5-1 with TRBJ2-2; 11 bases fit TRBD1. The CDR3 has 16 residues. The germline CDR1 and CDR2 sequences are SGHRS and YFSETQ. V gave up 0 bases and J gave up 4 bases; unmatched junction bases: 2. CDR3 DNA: TGCGCCAGCAGCTTGGCCGGGACAGGGGGCACCGGGGAGCTGTTTTTT. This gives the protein CASSLAGTGGTGELFF.